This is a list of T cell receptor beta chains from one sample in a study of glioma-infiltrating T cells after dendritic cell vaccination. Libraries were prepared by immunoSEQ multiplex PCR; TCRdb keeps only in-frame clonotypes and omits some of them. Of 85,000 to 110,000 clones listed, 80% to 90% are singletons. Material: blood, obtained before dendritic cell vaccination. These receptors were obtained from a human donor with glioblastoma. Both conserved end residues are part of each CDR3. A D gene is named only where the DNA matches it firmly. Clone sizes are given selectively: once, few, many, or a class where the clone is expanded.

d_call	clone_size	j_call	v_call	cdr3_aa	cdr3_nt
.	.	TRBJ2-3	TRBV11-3	CASSLDQQGDTQYF	TGTGCCAGCAGCTTAGACCAGCAGGGAGATACGCAGTATTTT
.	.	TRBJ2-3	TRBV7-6	CASSFSDSAEDTQYF	TGTGCCAGCAGCTTTTCCGACAGTGCCGAAGATACGCAGTATTTT
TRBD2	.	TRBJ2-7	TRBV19	CASSLAGNEQYF	TGTGCCAGTAGCCTAGCGGGGAACGAGCAGTACTTC
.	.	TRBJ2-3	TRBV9	CASSGEDGPHTQYF	TGTGCCAGCAGCGGGGAGGACGGGCCCCATACGCAGTATTTT
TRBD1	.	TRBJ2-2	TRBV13	CASSSGTENTGELFF	TGTGCCAGCAGTTCCGGGACAGAGAACACCGGGGAGCTGTTTTTT
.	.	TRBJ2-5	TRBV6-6	CASSYSSQETQYF	TGTGCCAGCAGTTACTCCTCCCAAGAGACCCAGTACTTC
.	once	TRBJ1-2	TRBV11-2	CASSGGTTLYDYTF	TGTGCCAGCAGCGGTGGGACAACCCTCTATGACTACACCTTC
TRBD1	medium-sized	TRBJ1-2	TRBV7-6	CASSLGSTGQADGYTF	TGTGCCAGCAGCTTAGGCTCGACAGGGCAGGCGGATGGCTACACCTTC
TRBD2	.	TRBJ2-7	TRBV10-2	CASSETGTSSYEQYF	TGCGCCAGCAGTGAGACAGGGACTAGCTCCTACGAGCAGTACTTC
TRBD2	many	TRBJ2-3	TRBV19	CASTTSGDTDTQYF	TGTGCCAGCACGACTAGCGGGGACACAGATACGCAGTATTTT
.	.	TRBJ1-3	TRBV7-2	CASSLAQARSGNTIYF	TGTGCCAGCAGCTTAGCGCAGGCCCGCTCTGGAAACACCATATATTTT
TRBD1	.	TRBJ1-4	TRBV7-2	CASSLGGTGLEKLFF	TGTGCCAGCAGCTTAGGGGGGACAGGGCTGGAAAAACTGTTTTTT
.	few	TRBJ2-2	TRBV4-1	CASSQETNTGELFF	TGCGCCAGCAGCCAAGAAACTAACACCGGGGAGCTGTTTTTT
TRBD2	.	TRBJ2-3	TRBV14	CASSRQAGGLTDTQYF	TGTGCCAGCAGCCGTCAAGCGGGGGGCCTCACAGATACGCAGTATTTT
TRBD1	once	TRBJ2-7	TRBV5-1	CASSLQTGVRLEQYF	TGCGCCAGCAGCTTACAAACAGGGGTTCGGCTCGAGCAGTACTTC
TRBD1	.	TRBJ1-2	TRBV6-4	CASSETGTGAYGYTF	TGTGCCAGCAGTGAAACCGGGACAGGAGCCTATGGCTACACCTTC
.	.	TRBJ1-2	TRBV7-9	CASSLAVANYGYTF	TGTGCCAGCAGCTTAGCAGTAGCTAACTATGGCTACACCTTC
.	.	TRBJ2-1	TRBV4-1	CASSFLLLNEQFF	TGCGCCAGCAGCTTTCTACTACTCAATGAGCAGTTCTTC
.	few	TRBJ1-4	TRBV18	CASSPWEAQNEKLFF	TGTGCCAGCTCACCGTGGGAGGCCCAAAACGAAAAACTGTTTTTT
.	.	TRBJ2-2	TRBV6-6	CASSYGPQNTGELFF	TGTGCCAGCAGTTACGGGCCGCAGAACACCGGGGAGCTGTTTTTT
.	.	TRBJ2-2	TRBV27	CASSSVRGGELFF	TGTGCCAGCAGTTCCGTTAGGGGCGGGGAGCTGTTTTTT
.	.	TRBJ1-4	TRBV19	CASSRMSGQTTNEKLFF	TGTGCCAGTTCACGAATGTCCGGACAGACAACTAATGAAAAACTGTTTTTT
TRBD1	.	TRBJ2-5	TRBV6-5	CASSTDRAATQYF	TGTGCCAGCAGTACGGACAGGGCGGCGACCCAGTACTTC
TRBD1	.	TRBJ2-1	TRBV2	CASSGQGLGNEQFF	TGTGCCAGCAGTGGACAGGGGTTGGGTAATGAGCAGTTCTTC
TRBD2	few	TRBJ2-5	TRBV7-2	CASSVPGAGGYETQYF	TGTGCCAGCAGTGTTCCCGGAGCGGGGGGTTACGAGACCCAGTACTTC
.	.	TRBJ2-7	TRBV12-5	CASGSRPYGGRGHEQYF	TGTGCTAGTGGTTCACGACCCTACGGGGGACGCGGGCACGAGCAGTACTTC
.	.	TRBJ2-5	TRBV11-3	CASSRLVGETQYF	TGTGCCAGCAGCCGACTAGTTGGAGAGACCCAGTACTTC
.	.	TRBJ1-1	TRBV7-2	CASSRGRAGKAFF	TGTGCCAGCAGCCGTGGGAGGGCAGGGAAAGCTTTCTTT
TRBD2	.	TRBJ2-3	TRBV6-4	CASTPPGGPSTDTQYF	TGTGCCAGCACCCCCCCGGGAGGGCCTAGCACAGATACGCAGTATTTT
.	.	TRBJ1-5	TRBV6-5	CASSLDFRGPQHF	TGTGCCAGCAGCCTGGACTTCCGTGGGCCCCAGCATTTT
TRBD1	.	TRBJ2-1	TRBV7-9	CASSLGLGQGAVLEQFF	TGTGCCAGCAGCTTAGGTTTGGGGCAGGGGGCCGTCTTAGAGCAGTTCTTC
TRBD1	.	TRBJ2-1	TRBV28	CASSTGGSYNEQFF	TGTGCCAGCAGCACAGGGGGATCCTACAATGAGCAGTTCTTC
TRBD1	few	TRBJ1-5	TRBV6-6	CASSPGQGIRHF	TGTGCCAGCAGTCCGGGACAGGGAATTCGACATTTT
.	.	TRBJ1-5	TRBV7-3	CASSSKFGREIKPQHF	TGTGCCAGCAGCTCTAAGTTCGGGCGGGAGATCAAGCCCCAGCATTTT
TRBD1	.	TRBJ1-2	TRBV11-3	CASSWTGANYGYTF	TGTGCCAGCAGTTGGACAGGGGCAAACTATGGCTACACCTTC
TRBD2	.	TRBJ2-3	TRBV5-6	CASSGGAISGDTDTQYF	TGTGCCAGCAGCGGAGGGGCAATTAGCGGGGACACAGATACGCAGTATTTT
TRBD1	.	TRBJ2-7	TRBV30	CAWSVPGTGVYEQYF	TGTGCCTGGAGTGTACCCGGGACAGGGGTATACGAGCAGTACTTC
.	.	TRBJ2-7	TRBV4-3	CASSQDRYYEQYF	TGCGCCAGCAGCCAAGACAGATACTACGAGCAGTACTTC
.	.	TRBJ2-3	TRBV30	CAWSHSDTQYF	TGTGCCTGGAGTCACTCCGATACGCAGTATTTT
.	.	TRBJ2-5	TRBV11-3	CASSRRDIQETQYF	TGTGCCAGCAGCCGCCGCGACATTCAAGAGACCCAGTACTTC
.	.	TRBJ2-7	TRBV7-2	CASSQGHQDHEQYF	TGTGCCAGCAGCCAGGGACACCAGGACCACGAGCAGTACTTC
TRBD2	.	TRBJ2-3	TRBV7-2	CASSLALLAGGFTDTQYF	TGTGCCAGCAGCTTAGCACTCTTAGCGGGGGGCTTCACAGATACGCAGTATTTT
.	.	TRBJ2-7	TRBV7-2	CASSLARTYEQYF	TGTGCCAGCAGCTTAGCGCGGACCTACGAGCAGTACTTC
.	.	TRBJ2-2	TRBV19	CASSIYERGTFLPGNTGELFF	TGTGCCAGTAGTATCTACGAACGAGGAACCTTTTTGCCCGGGAACACCGGGGAGCTGTTTTTT
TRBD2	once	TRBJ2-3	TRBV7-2	CASSKGLAGVDTQYF	TGTGCCAGCAGTAAGGGACTAGCGGGGGTTGATACGCAGTATTTT
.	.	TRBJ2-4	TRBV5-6	CASSSGDGLAKNIQYF	TGTGCCAGCAGCTCAGGTGATGGACTAGCCAAAAACATTCAGTACTTC
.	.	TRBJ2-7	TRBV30	CALDLGGYEQYF	TGTGCCTTAGACCTTGGGGGGTACGAGCAGTACTTC